Below, 19 T cell receptor beta chains from the same sample are listed, as sequenced in a study of molecular identifiers for immune sequencing clone quantification. MiXCR, run by TCRdb on the PCR reads, gives a single entry per CDR3 protein. The repertoire holds about 640,000 distinct CDR3 sequences, with less than 20% as singletons. The specimen was naive CD8+ T cells from blood, with Jurkat cell RNA spiked in. Subset of the sample: FACS-sorted CD8+CD4-CCR7+CD45RA+ naive T cells. These receptor sequences come from a human donor in good health. Some libraries in this study had Jurkat cell RNA spiked in.

To note about this clonotype: One base away lies a much larger clone, so this may be a sequencing read error. This chain uses TRBV27 with TRBJ2-1; the D gene is possibly TRBD2 (5 bases). This CDR3 has 13 amino acids. V lost 3 bases to trimming and J lost 10 bases, with 13 bases between them. CDR1 and CDR2 from the germline V gene are MNHEY and SMNVEV (reference sequence). The CDR3 DNA follows: TGTGCCAGCAGTTTTGCCCGGGGTTACGAGCAGTTCTTC. This encodes CASSFARGYEQFF.

This clonotype was seen many times. Sequence at one end of the junction differs from germline and may be a read error. This chain connects TRBV5-4 to TRBJ2-3; either TRBD1 or TRBD2 may fit D (5 bases each). CDR1 and CDR2 from the germline V gene are SGHNT and YYREEE (reference sequence). The CDR3 has 12 residues. CDR3 sequence: CASSSGTTKPSF. The CDR3, as DNA: TGTGCCAGCAGCTCCGGGACCACTAAGCCTTCCTTT.

The count of this clonotype is one. A much larger clone is a single base away; this may be a read error. The chain uses TRBV6-5 and TRBJ2-2; 8 positions match TRBD2. Germline CDR1 MNHEY, CDR2 SVGAGI. The CDR3 spans 14 residues. CDR3 residues: CASSPIHGSGGLFF. The DNA of the CDR3 is TGTGCCAGCAGCCCCATCCACGGGAGCGGGGGGCTGTTTTTT.

Remarks on this clonotype: With a much larger clone just one base away, this may be a read error. This chain uses TRBV7-9 with TRBJ2-7; TRBD1 aligns across 7 bases. CDR3 length equals 15 residues. The germline CDR1 and CDR2 sequences are SEHNR and FQNEAQ (reference sequence). This chain's CDR3 is CASNLVIGQDGEQYF. CDR3 nucleotide sequence: TGTGCCAGCAACTTAGTTATAGGACAGGATGGCGAGCAGTACTTC.

This clonotype was counted between two and nine times. This chain connects TRBV20-1 to TRBJ2-4; 8 nucleotides align to TRBD2. Germline loops: CDR1 DFQATT, CDR2 SNEGSKA (reference sequence). The CDR3 consists of 15 residues. J lost 1 base, V lost 0 bases, and 2 bases had no gene match. The CDR3 region has the DNA TGCAGTGCTAGAGATCGCGGGAGGGCCAAAAACATTCAGTACTTC. Amino acid sequence: CSARDRGRAKNIQYF.

A remark on this clonotype: Given a much more abundant clone one base away, this may be a read error. This chain connects TRBV28 to TRBJ2-7, with a possible D match to TRBD1 (5 bases). Trimming took 3 bases from V and 2 from J, leaving 8 bases between them. CDR1 MDHEN and CDR2 SYDVKM come from the germline V gene. CDR3 length: 13 amino acids. CDR3 protein: CASSFDSTYEQYF. The DNA of the CDR3 is TGTGCCAGCAGTTTTGACAGTACCTACGAGCAGTACTTC.

For this clonotype: This may stem from a read error, because a much larger clone lies one nucleotide away. The chain joins TRBV7-9 to TRBJ2-7; D gene ambiguous. The CDR3 consists of 11 residues. From germline, CDR1 is SEHNR and CDR2 FQNEAQ (reference sequence). The CDR3 loop is CAGSFLFEQYF. The DNA of the CDR3 is TGTGCCGGCAGCTTTTTGTTCGAGCAGTACTTC.

There are many counts of this clonotype. The chain employs TRBV5-1 and TRBJ1-1, with D possibly being TRBD1 (6 bases). Germline V lookup: CDR1 SGHRS, CDR2 YFSETQ. The CDR3 is 14 residues long. Trimming removed 0 bases from V and 7 bases from J, with 13 bases in between. Written as DNA, the CDR3 is TGCGCCAGCAGCTTGGCGGCAGGGGAAGTTGAAGCTTTCTTT. It translates to CASSLAAGEVEAFF.

This chain uses TRBV4-3 with TRBJ2-7, with a weak D call TRBD2 (5 bases). The V gene's germline CDR1 is LGHNA and CDR2 YSLEER. V lost 6 bases to trimming and J lost 4 bases, with 19 bases between them. The CDR3 extends over 15 amino acids. The CDR3 loop is CASSPRTGELYEQYF. CDR3 DNA: TGCGCCAGCAGTCCTCGGACTGGCGAGCTTTACGAGCAGTACTTC.

This clonotype was seen ten or more times. This chain joins TRBV4-3 and TRBJ2-3; possibly TRBD1 for D (6 bases). Looked up from germline, CDR1 is LGHNA and CDR2 is YSLEER. This CDR3 has 15 residues. Trimming shortened V by 0 bases and J by 2 bases, and 9 bases separated the two germline ends. CDR3 DNA: TGCGCCAGCAGCCAAGACAGGGGCCTCACAGATACGCAGTATTTT. It codes for CASSQDRGLTDTQYF.

This clonotype was recorded many times. The V and J genes are TRBV7-9 and TRBJ2-7; 13 nucleotides match TRBD2. The germline gives CDR1 SEHNR, CDR2 FQNEAQ (reference sequence). Trimming cost V 4 bases and J 5 bases; bases outside gene matches: 17. This CDR3 spans 19 amino acids. The CDR3 is CASSSITSGRAVRYHEQYF. Here the CDR3 DNA reads TGTGCCAGCAGCTCGATAACTAGCGGGAGGGCCGTTAGGTACCACGAGCAGTACTTC. The full variable domain, with the rest looked up from reference TRBV7-9 and TRBJ2-7, is DTGVSQNPRHKITKRGQNVTFRCDPISEHNRLYWYRQTLGQGPEFLTYFQNEAQLEKSRLLSDRFSAERPKGSFSTLEIQRTEQGDSAMYLCASSSITSGRAVRYHEQYFGPGTRLTVT.

This clonotype was counted at least ten times. The V and J genes are TRBV28 and TRBJ2-7; D assignment may be TRBD1 or TRBD2 (5 bases each). The germline V and J ends were trimmed by 7 bases and 2 bases, with 18 bases remaining between them. Germline V gene lookup returns CDR1 MDHEN and CDR2 SYDVKM. This CDR3 region has 15 residues. In DNA form, the CDR3 reads TGTGCCAGCACCAGAGACAGACTAACCACCTACGAGCAGTACTTC. Protein: CASTRDRLTTYEQYF.

This clonotype was picked up many times. The chain has TRBV6-5 and TRBJ2-7, with a tentative D call TRBD2 (5 bases). This CDR3 has 14 residues. The V gene lost 2 bases and the J gene lost 5 bases, with 13 bases spanning the gap. The germline CDR1 and CDR2 sequences are MNHEY and SVGAGI. The CDR3 is CASSYGEGANEQYF. As DNA, the CDR3 is TGTGCCAGCAGTTACGGTGAGGGAGCCAACGAGCAGTACTTC.

This clonotype was counted only a few times. This rearrangement joins TRBV2 to TRBJ2-7, with unresolved D. This CDR3 is 12 amino acids long. CDR1 SNHLY and CDR2 FYNNEI come from the germline V gene. Trimming took off 5 bases at V and 0 bases at J, with 5 bases between the two ends. Here the CDR3 reads CASSQISYEQYF. CDR3 sequence (DNA): TGTGCCAGCAGTCAGATCTCCTACGAGCAGTACTTC.

In its sample, this clonotype was seen many times. J is TRBJ2-2 and V is TRBV7-9; D gene ambiguous. The V and J ends lost 2 bases and 1 base respectively, with 8 bases between them. The CDR3 is made up of 15 amino acids. CDR1 and CDR2 (germline): SEHNR, FQNEAQ (reference sequence). The CDR3 region is CASSLPGRNTGELFF. Here the CDR3 DNA reads TGTGCCAGCAGCTTACCCGGAAGGAACACCGGGGAGCTGTTTTTT.

This clonotype was seen at least ten times. The V and J genes are TRBV7-2 and TRBJ2-7; D unresolved. Trimming cost V 3 bases and J 2 bases, with 11 bases left between them. This CDR3 contains 14 residues. Germline values: CDR1 SGHTA, CDR2 FQGNSA. The CDR3 DNA sequence: TGTGCCAGCAGCTTTGGTGCGTCCGCCTACGAGCAGTACTTC. Residues: CASSFGASAYEQYF.

This clonotype occurred many times. The chain couples TRBV6-5 to TRBJ2-2; either TRBD1 or TRBD2 may fit D (5 bases each). The V end lost 4 bases, the J end lost 0 bases, and 18 bases lay between the germline ends. The CDR3 has 18 amino acids. The germline CDR1 and CDR2 sequences are MNHEY and SVGAGI. The CDR3 is CASSSSWGYLPNTGELFF. The CDR3 coding sequence is TGTGCCAGCAGTTCTTCTTGGGGGTACCTCCCGAACACCGGGGAGCTGTTTTTT.

The table lists this clonotype with many counts. The chain has TRBV7-9 and TRBJ2-2; tentatively, D is TRBD1 (5 bases). Per the germline V gene, CDR1 is SEHNR and CDR2 is FQNEAQ (reference sequence). The V end was cut by 2 bases, the J end by 4 bases, with 14 bases between. This CDR3 comprises 16 residues. This chain's CDR3 is CASSLPGSSITGELFF. The CDR3 region has the DNA TGTGCCAGCAGCTTACCAGGGTCGTCGATCACCGGGGAGCTGTTTTTT.

This clonotype was observed at least ten times. The chain's CDR3 is CASSPQEITDTQYF. CDR3 in DNA: TGTGCCAGCAGCCCCCAGGAGATCACAGATACGCAGTATTTT. V usage is TRBV27 and J usage is TRBJ2-3; D is undetermined. CDR1 and CDR2 (germline): MNHEY, SMNVEV (reference sequence). Trimming cost V 6 bases and J 2 bases, with 12 bases left between them. The CDR3 has 14 amino acids.